A selection of T cell receptor beta chains follows, all from one sample in a study of T-cell reconstitution after alpha-beta-depleted transplantation in children. MiXCR was run by TCRdb on the PCR reads, yielding one entry per CDR3 protein. This sample carries approximately 200,000 distinct CDR3 sequences, about 15% of them seen once, and the ten largest clones take approximately 13%. Specimen: PBMCs from the stem cell graft donor, collected from the stem cell graft. These receptors were taken from a human donor who donated a stem cell graft to a child with acute lymphoblastic leukemia. CDR3s include the opening cysteine and the closing phenylalanine or tryptophan. A D gene is named only where the DNA matches it firmly. Expanded clones are given a class, and other clones once, few, many or no size at all.

d_call	j_call	v_call	clone_size	cdr3_nt	cdr3_aa
-	TRBJ1-4	TRBV7-8	few	TGTGCCAGCAGCTCCGGGCAACGGGAAAAACTGTTTTTT	CASSSGQREKLFF
TRBD2	TRBJ2-1	TRBV20-1	many	TGCAGTGCCGAAGGGGCTAGCGGGGCCCTCCCCTACAATGAGCAGTTCTTC	CSAEGASGALPYNEQFF
-	TRBJ2-1	TRBV6-2/TRBV6-3	many	TGTGCCAGCAGTCGGGAGCCCTCCTACAATGAGCAGTTCTTC	CASSREPSYNEQFF
-	TRBJ2-1	TRBV12-3/TRBV12-4	few	TGTGCCAGCAGTCCGGGACTCATAGAGCAGTTCTTC	CASSPGLIEQFF
-	TRBJ1-1	TRBV6-1	many	TGTGCCAGCGGCCGTACACTGGGCTTTGGGACCACTGAAGCTTTCTTT	CASGRTLGFGTTEAFF
-	TRBJ2-1	TRBV5-1	-	TGCGCCAGCAGCTTGGGCAGTCTCTCCTACAATGAGCAGTTCTTC	CASSLGSLSYNEQFF
-	TRBJ2-3	TRBV5-6	many	TGTGCCAGCAGCCCCCAGAGGGGCCCGAGCACAGATACGCAGTATTTT	CASSPQRGPSTDTQYF
TRBD1	TRBJ2-7	TRBV4-1	few	TGCGCCAGCAGCCGGCAGGGGGTACTCTACGAGCAGTACTTC	CASSRQGVLYEQYF
TRBD2	TRBJ2-1	TRBV7-2	-	TGTGCCAGCAGCCCAGGAGGGGGACTAGCGGGAGGTAATGAGCAGTTCTTC	CASSPGGGLAGGNEQFF
TRBD1	TRBJ1-1	TRBV3-1	many	TGTGCCAGCAATTTAGGAGGGGGCGCCGGCACTGAAGCTTTCTTT	CASNLGGGAGTEAFF
TRBD2	TRBJ2-2	TRBV29-1	many	TGCAGCGTTGTAGCGGGACACACCGGGGAGCTGTTTTTT	CSVVAGHTGELFF
-	TRBJ1-6	TRBV12-3/TRBV12-4	many	TGTGCCAGCAGTTTAGGCGCAGGCTATAATTCACCCCTCCACTTT	CASSLGAGYNSPLHF
-	TRBJ2-2	TRBV25-1	many	TGTGCCAGCAGTGAACCGGGTGACAGGTCCGGGGAGCTGTTTTTT	CASSEPGDRSGELFF
-	TRBJ2-6	TRBV7-9	-	TGTGCCAGCACCCAGCAGGGGTCCAACGTCCTGACTTTC	CASTQQGSNVLTF
-	TRBJ2-4	TRBV11-3	many	TGTGCCAGCAGCTTAGAGGGCGGGATGGCCAAAAACATTCAGTACTTC	CASSLEGGMAKNIQYF
TRBD1	TRBJ2-3	TRBV27	many	TGTGCCAGCACCCGGGACAGTCCAACAGATACGCAGTATTTT	CASTRDSPTDTQYF
-	TRBJ2-3	TRBV28	few	TGTGCCAGCAGTTCCCCCCGTACGCAGTATTTT	CASSSPRTQYF
TRBD1	TRBJ2-7	TRBV28	many	TGTGCCAGCACGGGGACAGAGCCCTACGAGCAGTACTTC	CASTGTEPYEQYF
TRBD1	TRBJ1-2	TRBV28	-	TGTGCCAGCAGCGGACAGGGGAATGGCTACACCTTC	CASSGQGNGYTF
TRBD1	TRBJ2-4	TRBV11-2	-	TGTGCCAGCAGCCTGGGTGTTACAGGGGGCTACGCCAAAAACATTCAGTACTTC	CASSLGVTGGYAKNIQYF
TRBD1	TRBJ1-6	TRBV7-9	many	TGTGCCAGCAGCTTAGCTAGCACAGGGGGATATAATTCACCCCTCCACTTT	CASSLASTGGYNSPLHF
TRBD1	TRBJ1-1	TRBV5-1	many	TGCGCCAGCGCAGGGGGAGTTGGGACTGAAGCTTTCTTT	CASAGGVGTEAFF